This T cell receptor beta chain appears in the sequencing data of a study of PD-1 blockade in classical Hodgkin lymphoma. Study in general: Patients were treated with nivolumab at 3 mg/kg, and this was given intravenously every 2 weeks.

Findings and limits, study-wide: Nivolumab starters within 1 year of ASCT were excluded. Patients with a complete response exhibited baseline diversity comparable to newly diagnosed patients. In CD4+ cells, TCR diversity went up significantly by C4D1, but in CD8+ cells it did not.

The germline gives CDR1 LGHNA, CDR2 YNFKEQ. The CDR3 contains 16 residues. Unmatched junction bases numbered 10, after V lost 4 bases and J lost 3 bases. The repertoire was sequenced with immunoSEQ multiplex PCR; TCRdb's copy has only in-frame clones and lacks some. The sample lists approximately 70,000 clones, about 93% seen once, with 7.5% to 9.5% in the top ten. Remarks on this clone: The antigen is not known.

Every patient had relapsed following autologous stem cell transplantation, and cohorts differed in brentuximab vedotin exposure. This specimen was peripheral blood mononuclear cells (PBMCs), taken at baseline. This chain uses TRBV4-2 with TRBJ2-7; TRBD2 agrees at 9 bases. This receptor was identified in a human donor with classical Hodgkin lymphoma. CDR3 in amino acids: CASSLQPSGRNYEQYF. CDR3 in DNA: TGTGCCAGCAGCCTGCAACCCAGCGGGAGGAACTACGAGCAGTACTTC.